This T cell receptor (beta chain) was sequenced for a study of T-cell reconstitution after alpha-beta-depleted transplantation in children. The authors prepared the TCRbeta library with unique molecular identifiers. In TCRdb, the PCR reads were re-called with MiXCR into one record per CDR3 protein. The sample has about 610,000 distinct CDR3 sequences; over 9.5% are singletons. Germline V CDR1 and CDR2: SEHNR, FQNEAQ (reference sequence). This CDR3 comprises 14 residues. V was shortened by 7 bases and J by 7 bases, with 16 bases between the two germline ends. The genes are TRBV7-9 and TRBJ2-2; no clear D. Sequencing used PBMCs from the stem cell graft donor, obtained from the stem cell graft. The receptor's source is a human donor who donated a stem cell graft to a child with acute myeloid leukemia. The CDR3 DNA is TGTGCCAGCACCCTAAGTGGGGTTGGCGGGGAGCTGTTTTTT. Encoded protein: CASTLSGVGGELFF. The whole variable domain, filled in from reference TRBV7-9 and TRBJ2-2, reads DTGVSQNPRHKITKRGQNVTFRCDPISEHNRLYWYRQTLGQGPEFLTYFQNEAQLEKSRLLSDRFSAERPKGSFSTLEIQRTEQGDSAMYLCASTLSGVGGELFFGEGSRLTVL.